Listed below are T cell receptor beta chains from one sample, sequenced in a study of OX40 agonist ivuxolimab in advanced cancers. TCRdb keeps only in-frame clones here, not all; method: immunoSEQ multiplex PCR. The sample shows roughly 89,000 clones, 70% to 90% of them seen only once. Sequences were derived from CD4+ or CD8+ T cells sorted from blood, sampled in a trial of the OX40 agonist ivuxolimab. These receptors all stem from an adult with an advanced solid tumor such as melanoma, head and neck, liver or kidney cancer. Each CDR3 is given with its conserved first and last residue. Each record gives: V gene, D gene, clone size, J gene, CDR3 DNA, CDR3 protein. D genes are given only for firm matches. Size is omitted from some rows. Given values are once, few, many or a class for expanded clones.

>TRBV7-9|-|-|TRBJ2-3
TGTGCCAGCACTCCTGAGCATGGGCCGAGCACAGATACGCAGTATTTT
CASTPEHGPSTDTQYF
>TRBV7-9|-|few|TRBJ1-5
TGTGCCAGCAGCTTAAGCGGGCAGTATCAGCTCCAGCATTTT
CASSLSGQYQLQHF
>TRBV18|-|-|TRBJ2-7
TGTGCCAGCTCACCGGGGCAGGACACCTACGAGCAGTACTTC
CASSPGQDTYEQYF
>TRBV5-1|TRBD2|-|TRBJ2-3
TGCGCCAGCAGCCCTGGTAATAGCGGGAGCACAGATACGCAGTATTTT
CASSPGNSGSTDTQYF
>TRBV6-5|-|-|TRBJ1-2
TGTGCCGCGTCCCTAGGGACGGCCTATGGCTACACCTTC
CAASLGTAYGYTF
>TRBV7-3|-|once|TRBJ1-1
TGTGCCAGCAGCCGGACAATGAACACTGAAGCTTTCTTT
CASSRTMNTEAFF
>TRBV30|-|-|TRBJ2-1
TGTAAAGTCAGTAGCGGATACAATGAGCAGTTCTTC
CKVSSGYNEQFF
>TRBV6-1|TRBD2|once|TRBJ2-7
TGTGCCAGCATCGGACTAGCGGGCCTCTACGAGCAGTACTTC
CASIGLAGLYEQYF
>TRBV6-1|-|medium-sized|TRBJ1-1
TGTGCCAGCATTTGGACAGTGGCCACTGAAGCTTTCTTT
CASIWTVATEAFF
>TRBV11-3|-|-|TRBJ2-7
TGTGCCAGCAGCTTAAGGACAGCCATCTCCTACGAGCAGTACTTC
CASSLRTAISYEQYF
>TRBV19|-|-|TRBJ2-3
TGTGCCAGTAGTATAGAGAGATGGGGAGATACGCAGTATTTT
CASSIERWGDTQYF
>TRBV6-5|-|-|TRBJ1-3
TGTGCCAGCAGTTACATAGCTGGAAACACCATATATTTT
CASSYIAGNTIYF
>TRBV4-2|TRBD2|-|TRBJ2-7
TGTGCCAGCAGCCAAGATGGTCTAGCGGGAGCTAACGAGCAGTACTTC
CASSQDGLAGANEQYF
>TRBV14|TRBD2|-|TRBJ2-5
TGTGCCAGCAGCCAACTGACTAGCGGGATGGTAGAGACCCAGTACTTC
CASSQLTSGMVETQYF
>TRBV21-1|-|-|TRBJ2-5
TGTGCCAGCAGCAAAGGGACCGGGACTAGGTTCAGCTGGAAAGAGACCCAGTACTTC
CASSKGTGTRFSWKETQYF